The 9 T cell receptor beta chains below all came from one sample that was sequenced in a study of shared clonotypes between healthy human individuals. Method: immunoSEQ multiplex PCR; TCRdb's copy keeps in-frame clones and lacks some. Of 2 million to 2.5 million clones in the sample, 80% to 95% were seen once. Sequenced material: naive CD4+ T cells from PBMCs. Regarding subset: CD45RA+ positively selected. The receptors come from a man aged 18 to 29 in good health. Some clones in this sample may be carry-over from other donors' samples.

J is TRBJ1-5 and V is TRBV10-2; weak D call: TRBD1 (5 bases). This CDR3 has 16 amino acids. V dropped 4 bases and J dropped 6 bases, with 19 bases sitting between them. Germline lookup yields CDR1 WSHSY and CDR2 SAAADI. The CDR3, as DNA: TGCGCCAGCAGTGGATCCGGGGCTCCGCTAGGTCAGCCCCAGCATTTT. Translation gives CASSGSGAPLGQPQHF.

As regards this clone: Different DNA sequences within this sample yield the same CDR3. The V and J genes are TRBV28 and TRBJ2-7; D perhaps matches TRBD2 (6 bases). CDR3 length equals 12 residues. Germline CDR1 is MDHEN and CDR2 is SYDVKM. The V end was cut by 5 bases, the J end by 6 bases, with 11 bases between. This chain's CDR3 is CASSPRRGEQYF. CDR3 DNA: TGTGCCAGCAGTCCCAGGAGGGGCGAGCAGTACTTC.

J is TRBJ1-4 and V is TRBV5-1; weak D call: TRBD1 (6 bases). Germline CDR1 SGHRS, CDR2 YFSETQ. Trimming shortened V by 5 bases and J by 3 bases, and 11 bases separated the two germline ends. The CDR3 sequence is 14 residues long. The CDR3 loop is CASREQGANEKLFF. DNA of the CDR3: TGCGCCAGCAGAGAACAGGGCGCTAATGAAAAACTGTTTTTT.

The gene calls are TRBV28 and TRBJ2-2, with D possibly being TRBD2 (7 bases). Trimming shortened V by 6 bases and J by 5 bases, and 16 bases separated the two germline ends. The CDR3 is 15 amino acids. Germline values: CDR1 MDHEN, CDR2 SYDVKM. CDR3 loop: CASSRGGGGTGELFF. CDR3 nucleotide sequence: TGTGCCAGCAGCCGGGGAGGGGGAGGGACCGGGGAGCTGTTTTTT.

This rearrangement joins TRBV6-1 to TRBJ1-1, with D tentatively TRBD1 (6 bases). This CDR3 contains 12 residues. Trimming left V 9 bases short and J 5 bases short, with 13 bases between. The germline CDR1 and CDR2 sequences are MNHNS and SASEGT. For the CDR3, the DNA is TGTGCCAGTCCGAAAGGGGGGACTGAAGCTTTCTTT. This gives the protein CASPKGGTEAFF.

The J gene is TRBJ2-5, the V gene TRBV11-2; the match to TRBD2 covers 9 bases. The CDR3 sequence is 16 residues long. Trimming at V came to 5 bases and at J to 0 bases, leaving 7 bases not matched to a gene. CDR1 is SGHAT, CDR2 FQNNGV, per germline. The CDR3 sequence: CASSPGLAEYQETQYF. The CDR3 DNA reads as TGTGCCAGCAGCCCGGGACTAGCAGAGTACCAAGAGACCCAGTACTTC.

V usage is TRBV9 and J usage is TRBJ2-6; D not certain. The CDR3 consists of 16 residues. Germline-derived CDR1 and CDR2 are SGDLS and YYNGEE. Between the trimmed V and J ends, which lost 4 bases and 6 bases, there was a span of 17 bases. The CDR3 DNA reads as TGTGCCAGCAGCCCCCACTACACCCTTAAGGCCAACGTCCTGACTTTC. Translation: CASSPHYTLKANVLTF.

This clone was seen a single time. This chain joins TRBV7-9 and TRBJ2-1; D may match TRBD1 or TRBD2 (6 bases each). V was clipped by 2 bases and J by 5 bases, with 13 bases between them. This CDR3 region has 15 residues. Germline V lookup: CDR1 SEHNR, CDR2 FQNEAQ (reference sequence). The CDR3 protein is CASSLRGESHNEQFF. The CDR3 DNA sequence: TGTGCCAGCAGCTTAAGGGGGGAGTCTCACAATGAGCAGTTCTTC.

The J gene is TRBJ1-2, the V gene TRBV2; possible D gene TRBD1, 5 bases. V dropped 7 bases and J dropped 8 bases, with 23 bases sitting between them. Germline CDR1 SNHLY, CDR2 FYNNEI. The CDR3 loop spans 15 amino acids. The CDR3 DNA sequence: TGTGCCAGCAATACCGATTTAAAGGGGAGGGAGGGCTACACCTTC. Its translation is CASNTDLKGREGYTF.